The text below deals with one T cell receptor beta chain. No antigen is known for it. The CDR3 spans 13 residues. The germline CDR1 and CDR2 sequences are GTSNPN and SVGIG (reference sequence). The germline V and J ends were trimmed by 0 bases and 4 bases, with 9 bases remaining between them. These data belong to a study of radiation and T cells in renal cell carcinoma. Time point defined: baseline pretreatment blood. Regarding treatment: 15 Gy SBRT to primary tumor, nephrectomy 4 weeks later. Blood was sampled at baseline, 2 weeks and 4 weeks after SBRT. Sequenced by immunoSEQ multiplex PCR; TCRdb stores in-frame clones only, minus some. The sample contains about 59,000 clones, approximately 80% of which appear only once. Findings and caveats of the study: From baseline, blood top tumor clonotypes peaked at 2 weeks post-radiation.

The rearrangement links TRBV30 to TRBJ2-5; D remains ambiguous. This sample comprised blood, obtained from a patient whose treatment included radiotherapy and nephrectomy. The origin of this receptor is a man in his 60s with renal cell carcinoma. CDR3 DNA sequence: TGTGCCTGGAGTGTACAGCCGGGAGAGACCCAGTACTTC. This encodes CAWSVQPGETQYF.